This T cell receptor beta chain was identified in a study of shared clonotypes between healthy human individuals. As for the study in general: Three men and a couple of women, aged 18 to 49, were donors.

Samples underwent the assay at deep level. Assay: immunoSEQ multiplex PCR; the TCRdb copy retains only in-frame clones and omits some. The sample records about 500,000 clones, approximately 71% being singletons. Within Nashville, Tennessee resided all donors, each a Caucasian adult. Points from the study as a whole: Limited genetic and exposure-history diversity came from having few donors.

Germline CDR1 is MDHEN and CDR2 is SYDVKM. V gave up 6 bases and J gave up 3 bases; unmatched junction bases: 5. CDR3 length: 13 residues. A single count supports this clone. The antigen is not known. The identical CDR3 is also encoded by other nucleotide sequences in the sample. The gene calls are TRBV28 and TRBJ2-7; 7 bases fit TRBD2. This clonotype was obtained from a woman between 40 and 50 years old in good health. Some clones in this sample may be carry-over from other donors' samples. The sequenced sample consisted of PBMCs. The CDR3 is CASRPSGSYEQYF. As DNA, the CDR3 is TGTGCCAGCAGGCCTAGCGGAAGCTACGAGCAGTACTTC. The full variable domain, in which reference TRBV28 and TRBJ2-7 provide the parts outside the CDR3, is DVKVTQSSRYLVKRTGEKVFLECVQDMDHENMFWYRQDPGLGLRLIYFSYDVKMKEKGDIPEGYSVSREKKERFSLILESASTNQTSMYLCASRPSGSYEQYFGPGTRLTVT.